These 28 T cell receptor beta chains originate from one sample sequenced in a study of tissue T cells after allogeneic stem cell transplantation. Time point denoted: mouse harvest day 7 after allogeneic transplant. Mouse grafts combined 10^7 T-cell-depleted bone marrow cells with 10^6 splenic CD5+ T cells. Produced via immunoSEQ multiplex PCR; TCRdb's table is partial and in-frame only. The data hold approximately 5,500 clones, with about half observed a single time. The sequenced material came from gut tissue. The receptors were sampled from a female BALB/c mouse given C57BL/6 T cells with graft-versus-host disease after an allogeneic hematopoietic cell transplant.

On this clone itself: These gene names are mouse names. The CDR3 goes on 1 residue after the read ends, and that part is filled in from the germline J gene. The V call is TRBV26, the J call TRBJ2-1; D tentatively fits TRBD1 or TRBD2 (5 bases each). This CDR3 contains 13 residues. The V gene lost 10 bases and the J gene lost 1 base, with 11 bases spanning the gap. Germline loops: CDR1 KGHPV, CDR2 FQNQEV (reference sequence). The covered CDR3 bases are TGTGCCACAGTCCGGGACAACTATGCTGAGCAGTTC. This sequence encodes CATVRDNYAEQF. The whole CDR3 protein reads CATVRDNYAEQFF.

Note on this clone: All gene names here are mouse names. The read terminates 1 residue ahead of where the CDR3 ends, so the germline J gene completes it. This sequence joins TRBV29 and TRBJ1-5; unclear D gene. Germline-derived CDR1 and CDR2 are MSHET and SYDVDS. The germline V and J ends were trimmed by 2 bases and 2 bases, with 10 bases remaining between them. CDR3 length: 15 residues. The CDR3 protein is CASSLTGRDNQAPLF. CDR3 DNA (partial): TGTGCTAGCAGTTTAACGGGGAGAGACAACCAGGCTCCGCTT.

Of note for this clone: Gene names and germline match the mouse. The read is 1 residue too short to cover the CDR3 end, so that end is filled in from the germline J gene. J is TRBJ2-5 and V is TRBV16; 7 bases match TRBD1. The junction had 2 bases not matched to a gene; V was cut back by 3 bases and J by 2 bases. Looked up from germline, CDR1 is SGHSA and CDR2 is FRNQAP. This CDR3 has 14 residues. The CDR3 loop is CASSFQGVQDTQYF. The CDR3 bases that were read are TGTGCAAGCAGCTTCCAGGGGGTCCAAGACACCCAGTAC. The complete variable domain, with remaining parts taken from reference TRBV16 and TRBJ2-5, reads NAGVIQTPRHKVTGKGQEATLWCEPISGHSAVFWYRQTIVQGLEFLTYFRNQAPIDDSGMPKERFSAQMPNQSHSTLKIQSTQPQDSAVYLCASSFQGVQDTQYFGPGTRLLVL.

As regards this clone: The genes are named according to mouse. The missing CDR3 end, 1 residue past where the read stops, is filled in from the germline J gene. This chain connects TRBV23 to TRBJ2-7; the table calls TRBD1, which could not be checked here. The CDR3 contains 15 residues. Germline-derived CDR1 and CDR2 are KGHTA and FQNQQP. CDR3 amino acids: CSSSQSTGGSYEQYF. The sequenced part of the CDR3 DNA is TGCTCCAGCAGTCAATCGACAGGGGGCTCCTATGAACAGTAC.

As for this clone: The gene names here belong to mouse. The read is 1 residue too short to cover the CDR3 end, so that end is filled in from the germline J gene. The chain couples TRBV12-2 to TRBJ1-2, with 7 bases lining up with TRBD1. V lost 0 bases, J lost 3 bases, and 3 bases stayed unmatched. Germline V gene data show CDR1 as SGHLS and CDR2 as HYDKME. The CDR3 is 14 residues long. The CDR3 sequence is CASSLAGGDSDYTF. The covered CDR3 bases are TGTGCCAGCTCTCTCGCAGGGGGAGACTCCGACTACACC.

About this clone: Germline and genes here are mouse. The sequence runs out 1 residue before the end of the CDR3; the remainder is reconstructed from the germline J gene. V usage is TRBV26 and J usage is TRBJ1-6; 7 bases fit TRBD1. TRBJ1-6 is sorted into the ORF group, with uncertain function. The CDR3 has 13 residues. Germline CDR1 reads KGHPV; CDR2 reads FQNQEV (reference sequence). V gave up 4 bases and J gave up 9 bases; unmatched junction bases: 3. Partial CDR3 DNA: TGTGCCAGCAGTCCCCACAGGGGTTCGCCCCTCTAC. This gives the protein CASSPHRGSPLY. The entire CDR3 is CASSPHRGSPLYF.

As concerns this clone: Gene names are the mouse ones. The CDR3 end falls 1 residue outside the read, so it is completed with the germline J gene. V and J are TRBV26 and TRBJ1-1, with 7 bases matching TRBD1. Per the germline V gene, CDR1 is KGHPV and CDR2 is FQNQEV (reference sequence). This CDR3 has 14 residues. The V gene end was trimmed by 6 bases and the J gene end by 0 bases; junction bases not matched to a gene: 4. The sequenced part of the CDR3 DNA is TGTGCCAGCAGCCGGGGACAGTCAAACACAGAAGTCTTC. It codes for CASSRGQSNTEVF. In full, the CDR3 reads CASSRGQSNTEVFF.

In regard to this clone: Germline and genes here are mouse. The CDR3 bases that were read are TGTGCCAGCAGCCCCTGGGGGGGCGTTGAACAGTAC. It specifies CASSPWGGVEQY. The CDR3 in its entirety is CASSPWGGVEQYF. This chain connects TRBV3 to TRBJ2-7, with 10 bases aligning to TRBD2. The read ends 1 residue shy of where the CDR3 ends; the end is completed using the germline J gene. Germline CDR1 and CDR2: SNHLY and FYNGKV (reference sequence). Trimming removed 5 bases from V and 6 bases from J; junction bases left unmatched: 4. The CDR3 extends over 13 amino acids.

Points on this clone: Gene names refer to mouse genes. The missing CDR3 end, 1 residue past where the read stops, is filled in from the germline J gene. J is TRBJ2-5 and V is TRBV26; D perhaps matches TRBD2 (7 bases). CDR3 length: 15 residues. V was trimmed by 3 bases and J by 2 bases, leaving 12 bases between them. Germline lookup yields CDR1 KGHPV and CDR2 FQNQEV (reference sequence). This CDR3 is CASSLPGGVQDTQYF. Incomplete CDR3 DNA: TGTGCCAGCAGTCTCCCGGGGGGCGTCCAAGACACCCAGTAC. Full variable domain (missing parts from reference TRBV26 and TRBJ2-5): NSKVIQTPRYLVKGQGQKAKMRCIPEKGHPVVFWYQQNKNNEFKFLINFQNQEVLQQIDMTEKRFSAECPSNSPCSLEIQSSEAGDSALYLCASSLPGGVQDTQYFGPGTRLLVL.

Notes on this clone: Gene labels here are mouse ones. The read terminates 1 residue before the CDR3 end, so the remaining end is supplied by the germline J gene. This chain joins TRBV26 and TRBJ1-2; 7 bases match TRBD1. Germline V lookup: CDR1 KGHPV, CDR2 FQNQEV (reference sequence). The CDR3 sequence is 15 residues long. V shed 2 bases and J 2 bases; nucleotides not matched to a gene: 5. CDR3 loop: CASSLGGGANSDYTF. The sequenced CDR3 bases are TGTGCCAGCAGTCTGGGAGGGGGCGCGAACTCCGACTACACC.

Of note for this clone: Genes and germline are mouse. Coverage ceases 1 residue before the CDR3 finishes, and the germline J gene fills in the end. The chain combines TRBV17 with TRBJ2-7, with 9 bases that match TRBD2. The CDR3 consists of 15 residues. Germline loops: CDR1 MNHDT, CDR2 YYDKIL. With 4 bases clipped from V and 0 bases from J, the junction kept 4 bases outside the gene matches. CDR3 DNA (partial): TGTGCTAGCAGTAAGGACTGGGGCACCTCCTATGAACAGTAC. It specifies CASSKDWGTSYEQY. The complete CDR3 reads CASSKDWGTSYEQYF.

With respect to this clone: Gene names denote mouse genes. Partial CDR3 DNA: TGTGGTGCTAGGGACATAAGTCAAAACACCTTGTAC. Translated: CGARDISQNTLY. Given in full, the CDR3 is CGARDISQNTLYF. The chain links TRBV20 to TRBJ2-4; no firm D call. The read gets to within 1 residue of the CDR3 end, and the germline J gene fills in the rest. The V end lost 0 bases, the J end lost 0 bases, and 4 bases lay between the germline ends. Germline loops: CDR1 GFQATS, CDR2 STVNSAI. This CDR3 contains 13 residues. Combining the CDR3 with reference TRBV20 and TRBJ2-4 gives the whole variable domain GALVYQYPRRTICKSGTSMRMECQAVGFQATSVAWYRQSPQKTFELIALSTVNSAIKYEQNFTQEKFPISHPNLSFSSMTVLNAYLEDRGLYLCGARDISQNTLYFGAGTRLSVL.

In the case of this clone: Gene names are the mouse ones. The read stops 1 residue short of the end of the CDR3; the missing end is completed from the germline J gene. This chain joins TRBV13-1 and TRBJ1-1; D is possibly TRBD1 (6 bases). The V gene lost 4 bases and the J gene lost 0 bases, with 7 bases spanning the gap. The CDR3 is 13 amino acids. Germline lookup yields CDR1 NSHNY and CDR2 SYGAGN. The DNA read from the CDR3 is TGTGCCAGCAGTCGACAGGCAAACACAGAAGTCTTC. Protein: CASSRQANTEVF. The CDR3 in its entirety is CASSRQANTEVFF.

Notes on this clone: Mouse names are used for the genes. The read finishes 1 residue shy of the CDR3 end, and the germline J gene is used to complete it. The rearrangement joins TRBV12-2 to TRBJ2-1; 7 bases are a match to TRBD1. Germline V gene lookup returns CDR1 SGHLS and CDR2 HYDKME. CDR3 size: 13 residues. With 6 bases clipped from V and 4 bases from J, the junction kept 5 bases outside the gene matches. The CDR3 loop is CASLPGQYAEQFF. Partial CDR3 DNA: TGTGCCAGCCTCCCGGGACAGTATGCTGAGCAGTTC.

With regard to this clone: The gene names here belong to mouse. The CDR3 end lies 1 residue beyond the end of the read and is filled in from the germline J gene. The chain links TRBV26 to TRBJ1-2, with D possibly TRBD1 on 6 matching bases. The germline V gene encodes CDR1 KGHPV and CDR2 FQNQEV (reference sequence). The V gene lost 4 bases and the J gene lost 0 bases, with 15 bases spanning the gap. This CDR3 comprises 16 residues. CDR3 in amino acids: CASSRVQGLANSDYTF. Partial CDR3 DNA: TGTGCCAGCAGTCGAGTCCAGGGGCTTGCAAACTCCGACTACACC.

Relative to its sample, this clone is large. Gene names are mouse gene names. The read falls 1 residue short of the CDR3 end, and the missing part is taken from the germline J gene. V gene TRBV2 combines with J gene TRBJ2-7, with 7 nucleotides matching TRBD2. The V gene end was trimmed by 0 bases and the J gene end by 1 base; junction bases not matched to a gene: 3. CDR3 length equals 15 residues. The germline gives CDR1 LGHNA, CDR2 YSYQKL. CDR3 residues: CASSQEGWGSYEQYF. CDR3 DNA, as far as it was read: TGTGCCAGCAGCCAAGAGGGCTGGGGGTCCTATGAACAGTAC.

Concerning this clone: The genes are named according to mouse. The CDR3 goes on 1 residue after the read ends, and that part is filled in from the germline J gene. The J gene is TRBJ2-1, the V gene TRBV12-2, with 13 positions matching TRBD2. V lost 0 bases and J lost 3; bases outside the gene matches: 1. This CDR3 contains 16 residues. Germline assignment: CDR1 SGHLS and CDR2 HYDKME. The CDR3 loop is CASSLGLGGRYAEQFF. The sequenced CDR3 bases are TGTGCCAGCTCTCTCGGACTGGGGGGGCGCTATGCTGAGCAGTTC.

Points on this clone: Germline and genes here are mouse. The read ends 1 residue before the CDR3 terminus; that terminus is restored from the germline J gene. The gene calls are TRBV26 and TRBJ1-4, with a tentative D call TRBD1 (5 bases). The germline gives CDR1 KGHPV, CDR2 FQNQEV (reference sequence). V dropped 4 bases and J dropped 3 bases, with 9 bases sitting between them. The CDR3 length is 14 residues. The chain's CDR3 is CASSPTQANERLFF. The CDR3 bases that were read are TGTGCCAGCAGTCCGACACAGGCCAACGAAAGATTATTT.

This clone is termed large. These gene names are mouse names. Read sequence stops 1 residue before the CDR3 end, and the germline J gene provides the missing end. This chain joins TRBV13-1 and TRBJ2-1, with 8 bases aligning to TRBD2. The CDR3 runs 15 residues. Looked up from germline, CDR1 is NSHNY and CDR2 is SYGAGN. The ends lost 3 bases at V and 1 base at J; junction bases unmatched: 3. The covered CDR3 bases are TGTGCCAGCAGTGGCGGGACTGGAAACTATGCTGAGCAGTTC. Protein sequence: CASSGGTGNYAEQF. The full-length CDR3 reads as CASSGGTGNYAEQFF.

In the case of this clone: Gene and germline names: mouse. Coverage ceases 1 residue before the CDR3 finishes, and the germline J gene fills in the end. The V gene is TRBV3, the J gene TRBJ2-4; 11 nucleotides line up with TRBD2. The germline V gene has CDR1 SNHLY and CDR2 FYNGKV (reference sequence). The CDR3 spans 16 residues. Losses at the gene ends were 4 bases for V and 0 bases for J; bases not matched to a gene: 3. The CDR3 is CASSSGLGASQNTLYF. The covered CDR3 bases are TGTGCCAGCAGCTCGGGACTGGGGGCTAGTCAAAACACCTTGTAC.

In this sample, this clone turned up a few times. Gene names are mouse gene names. The DNA ends 1 residue before the CDR3 does, and the rest of the CDR3 is filled in from the germline J gene. The V and J genes are TRBV13-2 and TRBJ1-1, with TRBD1 as a possible D gene (6 bases). V lost 5 bases to trimming and J lost 7 bases, with 9 bases between them. This CDR3 has 11 amino acids. From germline, CDR1 is NNHNN and CDR2 SYGAGS (reference sequence). The CDR3 DNA, read in part, is TGTGCCAGCGGGAGGACAGAAGAAGTCTTC. Its protein is CASGRTEEVF. The CDR3 in its entirety is CASGRTEEVFF.

To note about this clone: The genes and germline here are from mouse. The read is 1 residue too short to cover the CDR3 end, so that end is filled in from the germline J gene. The gene calls are TRBV20 and TRBJ2-4, with 8 bases identical to TRBD2. This CDR3 contains 15 residues. Germline trimming cut 0 bases from V and 1 base from J; bases unmatched to any gene: 3. Germline V gene lookup returns CDR1 GFQATS and CDR2 STVNSAI. The sequenced part of the CDR3 DNA is TGTGGTGCTAGGGACTGGGGGGAAGGTCAAAACACCTTGTAC. Its translation: CGARDWGEGQNTLY. The full CDR3 reads CGARDWGEGQNTLYF.

Only a few counts were recorded for this clone. Gene names are mouse gene names. The observed sequence ends 1 residue before the CDR3 terminus, with the missing tail filled in from the germline J gene. This chain joins TRBV31 and TRBJ1-5, with D possibly TRBD1 on 6 matching bases. The germline V gene encodes CDR1 GKSSPN and CDR2 SITVG. CDR3 length equals 13 residues. The V end was cut by 0 bases, the J end by 4 bases, with 7 bases between. The CDR3 protein is CAWSLGQNQAPLF. CDR3 DNA, as far as it was read: TGTGCCTGGAGTCTAGGACAGAACCAGGCTCCGCTT.

A word on this clone: The listed genes are named as in mouse. The CDR3 extends 1 residue past the end of the read, so its final part is completed from the germline J gene. The gene calls are TRBV15 and TRBJ2-4, with 8 bases that match TRBD2. V gave up 6 bases and J gave up 4 bases; unmatched junction bases: 3. Per germline, CDR1 SGHND and CDR2 FRSKSL. The CDR3 is made up of 13 amino acids. CDR3 in amino acids: CASRLGGENTLYF. The covered CDR3 bases are TGTGCCAGCAGGCTGGGGGGCGAAAACACCTTGTAC.

Notes on this clone: Germline and genes: mouse. The read halts 1 residue ahead of the CDR3 end, with the missing end drawn from the germline J gene. This chain connects TRBV26 to TRBJ1-1, with TRBD1 identical over 7 bases. The V gene end was trimmed by 2 bases and the J gene end by 4 bases; junction bases not matched to a gene: 4. The CDR3 is 14 amino acids. Germline CDR1 is KGHPV and CDR2 is FQNQEV (reference sequence). The part of the CDR3 DNA that was read is TGTGCCAGCAGTCTGGAGACAGGGAGCACAGAAGTCTTC. Amino acid sequence: CASSLETGSTEVF. The complete CDR3 protein is CASSLETGSTEVFF.

Comments on this clone: Gene names follow the mouse nomenclature. The CDR3 end falls 1 residue outside the read, so it is completed with the germline J gene. The V gene is TRBV15, the J gene TRBJ2-2, with TRBD1 matching over 8 bases. The junction had 4 bases not matched to a gene; V was cut back by 3 bases and J by 4 bases. The CDR3 spans 15 residues. The germline gives CDR1 SGHND, CDR2 FRSKSL. CDR3 amino acids: CASSFTGGVTGQLYF. Incomplete CDR3 DNA: TGTGCCAGCAGTTTCACAGGGGGAGTCACCGGGCAGCTCTAC.

Concerning this clone itself: The listed genes are named as in mouse. The read ends 1 residue early relative to the CDR3; the germline J gene fills the gap. The chain recombines TRBV5 with TRBJ2-4; TRBD2 agrees at 11 bases. Germline V CDR1 and CDR2: LGHNA, YNLKQL (reference sequence). The CDR3 length is 16 residues. After removal of 3 bases from V and 0 bases from J, the junction contained 2 bases not matched to a gene. The CDR3: CASSQDWGASQNTLYF. The DNA read from the CDR3 is TGTGCCAGCAGCCAGGACTGGGGGGCTAGTCAAAACACCTTGTAC.

With regard to this clone: The gene symbols are mouse symbols. The sequence runs out 1 residue before the end of the CDR3; the remainder is reconstructed from the germline J gene. The V call is TRBV26, the J call TRBJ2-5; 9 bases line up with TRBD2. The V segment lost 6 bases and the J segment 6 bases; nucleotides outside the gene matches: 4. In germline, CDR1 is KGHPV, CDR2 FQNQEV (reference sequence). CDR3 length: 13 amino acids. CDR3 protein: CASRVGGRDTQYF. CDR3 DNA, as far as it was read: TGTGCCAGCAGGGTGGGGGGGCGCGACACCCAGTAC.